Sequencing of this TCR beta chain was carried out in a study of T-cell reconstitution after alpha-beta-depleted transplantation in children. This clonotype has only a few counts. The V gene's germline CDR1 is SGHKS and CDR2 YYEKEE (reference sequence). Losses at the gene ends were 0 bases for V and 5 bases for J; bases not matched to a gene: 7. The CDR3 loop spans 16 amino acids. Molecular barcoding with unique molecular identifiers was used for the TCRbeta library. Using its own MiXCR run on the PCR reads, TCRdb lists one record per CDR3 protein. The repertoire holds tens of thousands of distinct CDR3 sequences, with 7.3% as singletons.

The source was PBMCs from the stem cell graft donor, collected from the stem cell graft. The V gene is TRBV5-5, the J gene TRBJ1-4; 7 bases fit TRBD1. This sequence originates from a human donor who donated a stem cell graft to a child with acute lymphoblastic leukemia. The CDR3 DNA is TGTGCCAGCAGCTTGGACCTGGGACAGCCGAATGAAAAACTGTTTTTT. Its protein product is CASSLDLGQPNEKLFF.